The text below deals with one T cell receptor (beta chain). Its antigen is not identified. These data are taken from a study of shared clonotypes between healthy human individuals. The CDR3 loop spans 15 amino acids. The ends were cut back, 5 bases at V and 4 bases at J, with 17 bases in the middle. From germline, CDR1 is MDHEN and CDR2 SYDVKM. In the original workflow: Junction-only immunoSEQ data arrived without quality scores, meaning filtering differed. Clones were read by immunoSEQ multiplex PCR, and TCRdb kept only the in-frame ones, dropping some. The V and J calls and clone size were taken over from that table, and D and trimming were inferred from the DNA. Counted here are about a million clones, around 76% occurring once; the ten biggest clones make up 1.4%. General study findings and limits: Clonotype sharing across a few donors was observed for 5% to 6.5% of naive CD4 clonotypes. Clonotypes not shared had lower generation probabilities than those common to all four donors.

CD45RA-negative memory and CD45RA+ naive subsets were split from the CD4+ cells. V usage is TRBV28 and J usage is TRBJ1-2; TRBD1 might be the D (5 bases). The receptor's source is a man aged 18 to 30 in good health. The material sequenced was memory CD4+ T cells sorted from blood. Subset indicated: CD45RA-negative fraction. CDR3 residues: CASSTRTRKSYGYTF. The CDR3 nucleotides read TGTGCCAGCAGTACCCGGACACGAAAATCCTATGGCTACACCTTC.